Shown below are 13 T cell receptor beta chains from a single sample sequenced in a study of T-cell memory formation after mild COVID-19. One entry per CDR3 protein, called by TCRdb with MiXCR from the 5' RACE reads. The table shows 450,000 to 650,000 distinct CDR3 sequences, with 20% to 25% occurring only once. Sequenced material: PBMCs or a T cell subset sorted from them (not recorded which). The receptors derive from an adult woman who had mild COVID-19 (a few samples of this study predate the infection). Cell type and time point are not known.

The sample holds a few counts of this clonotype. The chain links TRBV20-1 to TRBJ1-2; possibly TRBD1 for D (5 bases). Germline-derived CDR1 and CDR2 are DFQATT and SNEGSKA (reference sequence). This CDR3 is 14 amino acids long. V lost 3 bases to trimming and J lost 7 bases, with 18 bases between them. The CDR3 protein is CSARRGRETGGYTF. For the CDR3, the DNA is TGCAGTGCTAGGCGGGGACGGGAGACGGGTGGCTACACCTTC.

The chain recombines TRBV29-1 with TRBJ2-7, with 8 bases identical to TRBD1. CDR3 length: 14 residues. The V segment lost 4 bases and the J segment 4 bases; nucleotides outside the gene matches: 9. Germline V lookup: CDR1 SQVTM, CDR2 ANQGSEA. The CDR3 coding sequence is TGCAGCGTTGGCCGGGGGACAGGCTCTTACGAGCAGTACTTC. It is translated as CSVGRGTGSYEQYF.

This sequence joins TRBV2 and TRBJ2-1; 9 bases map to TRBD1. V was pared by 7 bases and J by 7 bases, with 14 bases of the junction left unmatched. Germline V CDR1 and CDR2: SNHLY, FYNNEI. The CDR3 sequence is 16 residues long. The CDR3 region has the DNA TGTGCCAGCAAAGAGGGGGTGGGGACAGGGAAAAATGAGCAGTTCTTC. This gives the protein CASKEGVGTGKNEQFF.

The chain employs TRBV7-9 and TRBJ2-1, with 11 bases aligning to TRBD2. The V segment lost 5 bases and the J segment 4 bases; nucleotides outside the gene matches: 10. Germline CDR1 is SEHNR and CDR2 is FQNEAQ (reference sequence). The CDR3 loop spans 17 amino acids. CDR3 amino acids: CASSQGALAGGYNEQFF. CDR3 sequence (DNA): TGTGCCAGCAGCCAGGGGGCCCTAGCGGGGGGTTACAATGAGCAGTTCTTC. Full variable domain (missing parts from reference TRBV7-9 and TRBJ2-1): DTGVSQNPRHKITKRGQNVTFRCDPISEHNRLYWYRQTLGQGPEFLTYFQNEAQLEKSRLLSDRFSAERPKGSFSTLEIQRTEQGDSAMYLCASSQGALAGGYNEQFFGPGTRLTVL.

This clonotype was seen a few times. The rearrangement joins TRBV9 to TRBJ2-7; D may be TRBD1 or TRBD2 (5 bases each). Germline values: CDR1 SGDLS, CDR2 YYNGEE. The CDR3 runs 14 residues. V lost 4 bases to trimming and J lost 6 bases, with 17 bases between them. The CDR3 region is CASSPGKGRGEQYF. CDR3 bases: TGTGCCAGCAGCCCAGGGAAGGGACGGGGCGAGCAGTACTTC.

As DNA, the CDR3 is TGTGCCATCAGTGAGTCCCGGACAGGGGGAGGCTACACCTTC. This encodes CAISESRTGGGYTF. V usage is TRBV10-3 and J usage is TRBJ1-2; 10 bases are a match to TRBD1. V was pared by 0 bases and J by 8 bases, with 3 bases of the junction left unmatched. From germline, CDR1 is ENHRY and CDR2 SYGVKD. The CDR3 is 14 amino acids.

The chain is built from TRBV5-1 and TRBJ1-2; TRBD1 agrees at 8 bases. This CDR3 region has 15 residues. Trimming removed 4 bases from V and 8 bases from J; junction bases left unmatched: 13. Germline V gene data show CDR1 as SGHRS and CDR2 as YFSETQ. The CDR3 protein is CASSPQGASGRGYTF. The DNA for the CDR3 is TGCGCCAGCAGCCCCCAGGGGGCCTCCGGAAGGGGCTACACCTTC.

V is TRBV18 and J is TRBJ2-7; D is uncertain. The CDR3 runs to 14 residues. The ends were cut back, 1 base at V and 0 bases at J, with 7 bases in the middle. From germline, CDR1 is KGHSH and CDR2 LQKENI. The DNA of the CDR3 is TGTGCCAGCTCACCACAATTCCCCTCCTACGAGCAGTACTTC. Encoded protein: CASSPQFPSYEQYF.

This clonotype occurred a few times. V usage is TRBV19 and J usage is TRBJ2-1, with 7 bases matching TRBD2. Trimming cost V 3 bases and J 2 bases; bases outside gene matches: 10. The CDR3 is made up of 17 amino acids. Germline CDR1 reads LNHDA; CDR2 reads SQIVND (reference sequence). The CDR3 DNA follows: TGTGCCAGTAGTATCAGACTCCTGGGGGGGGCCTACAATGAGCAGTTCTTC. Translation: CASSIRLLGGAYNEQFF.

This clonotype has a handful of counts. Here the CDR3 reads CAWSVRGVGYTF. The CDR3, as DNA: TGTGCCTGGAGTGTACGGGGGGTTGGCTACACCTTC. The chain joins TRBV30 to TRBJ1-2, with D maybe TRBD1 (5 bases). The V end lost 0 bases, the J end lost 7 bases, and 9 bases lay between the germline ends. The CDR3 is 12 residues long. Germline values: CDR1 GTSNPN, CDR2 SVGIG (reference sequence).

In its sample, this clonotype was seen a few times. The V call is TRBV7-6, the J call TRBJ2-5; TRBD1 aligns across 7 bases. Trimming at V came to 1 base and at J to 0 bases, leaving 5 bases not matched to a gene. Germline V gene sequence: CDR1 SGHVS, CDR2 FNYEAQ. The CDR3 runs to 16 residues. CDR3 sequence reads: CASSLVWGQYQETQYF. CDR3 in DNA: TGTGCCAGCAGCTTAGTTTGGGGACAGTACCAAGAGACCCAGTACTTC. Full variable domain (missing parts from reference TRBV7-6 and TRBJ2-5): GAGVSQSPRYKVTKRGQDVALRCDPISGHVSLYWYRQALGQGPEFLTYFNYEAQQDKSGLPNDRFSAERPEGSISTLTIQRTEQRDSAMYRCASSLVWGQYQETQYFGPGTRLLVL.

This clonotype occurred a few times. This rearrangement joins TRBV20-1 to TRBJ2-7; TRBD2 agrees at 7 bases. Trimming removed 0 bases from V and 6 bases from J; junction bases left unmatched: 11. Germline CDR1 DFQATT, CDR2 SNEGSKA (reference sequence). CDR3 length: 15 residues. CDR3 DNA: TGCAGTGCTAGAGATGGCGGGAGTATACTCAGCGAGCAGTACTTC. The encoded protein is CSARDGGSILSEQYF.

The CDR3 reads CASSPWTGGNYEQYF. CDR3 DNA: TGCGCCAGCAGCCCGTGGACAGGGGGGAACTACGAGCAGTACTTC. The chain is built from TRBV5-1 and TRBJ2-7; TRBD1 aligns across 10 bases. The V and J ends lost 4 bases and 3 bases, in that order; junction bases with no gene match: 7. Germline V gene data show CDR1 as SGHRS and CDR2 as YFSETQ. There are 15 residues in the CDR3.